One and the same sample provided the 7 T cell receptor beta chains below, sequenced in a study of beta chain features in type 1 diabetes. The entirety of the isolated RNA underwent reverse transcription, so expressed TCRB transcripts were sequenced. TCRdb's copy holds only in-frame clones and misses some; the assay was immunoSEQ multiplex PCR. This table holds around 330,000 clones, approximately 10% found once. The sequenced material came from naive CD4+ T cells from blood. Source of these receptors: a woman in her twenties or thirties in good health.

The CDR3, as DNA: TGTGCCAGCAGCTTACAGGGGAGTGACTCCTACGAGCAGTACTTC. Translated: CASSLQGSDSYEQYF. The V gene is TRBV7-2, the J gene TRBJ2-7; D might be TRBD1 (6 bases). Germline values: CDR1 SGHTA, CDR2 FQGNSA. This CDR3 region has 15 residues. Trimming took 2 bases from V and 0 from J, leaving 11 bases between them.

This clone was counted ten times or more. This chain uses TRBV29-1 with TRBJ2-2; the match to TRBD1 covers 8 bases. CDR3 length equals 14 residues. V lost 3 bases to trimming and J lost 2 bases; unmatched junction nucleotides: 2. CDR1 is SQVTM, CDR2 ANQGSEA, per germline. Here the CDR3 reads CSVDAGGNTGELFF. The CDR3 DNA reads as TGCAGCGTTGACGCAGGGGGCAACACCGGGGAGCTGTTTTTT.

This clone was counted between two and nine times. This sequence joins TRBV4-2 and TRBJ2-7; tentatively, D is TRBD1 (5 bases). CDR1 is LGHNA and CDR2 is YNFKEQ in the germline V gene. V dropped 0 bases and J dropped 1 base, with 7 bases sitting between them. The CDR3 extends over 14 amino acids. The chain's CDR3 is CASSQDRVSYEQYF. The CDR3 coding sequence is TGTGCCAGCAGCCAAGACAGGGTATCCTACGAGCAGTACTTC.

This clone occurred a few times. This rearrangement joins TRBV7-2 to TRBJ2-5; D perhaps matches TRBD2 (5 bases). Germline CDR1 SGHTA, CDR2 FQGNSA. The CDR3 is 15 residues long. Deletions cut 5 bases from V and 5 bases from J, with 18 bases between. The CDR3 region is CASSQMGLGEETQYF. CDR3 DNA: TGTGCCAGCAGCCAGATGGGTCTCGGGGAGGAGACCCAGTACTTC. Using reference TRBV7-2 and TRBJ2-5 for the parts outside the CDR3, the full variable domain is GAGVSQSPSNKVTEKGKDVELRCDPISGHTALYWYRQSLGQGLEFLIYFQGNSAPDKSGLPSDRFSAERTGGSVSTLTIQRTQQEDSAVYLCASSQMGLGEETQYFGPGTRLLVL.

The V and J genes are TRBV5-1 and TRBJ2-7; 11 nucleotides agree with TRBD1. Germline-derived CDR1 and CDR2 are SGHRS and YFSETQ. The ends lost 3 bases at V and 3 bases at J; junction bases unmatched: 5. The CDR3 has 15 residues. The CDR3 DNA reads TGCGCCAGCAGCTCGGCCGGGACAGGGGGCTACGAGCAGTACTTC. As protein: CASSSAGTGGYEQYF.

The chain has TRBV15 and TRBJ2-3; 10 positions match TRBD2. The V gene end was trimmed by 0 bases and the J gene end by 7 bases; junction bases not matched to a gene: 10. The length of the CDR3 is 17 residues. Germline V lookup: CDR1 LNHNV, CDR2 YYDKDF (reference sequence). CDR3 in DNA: TGTGCCACCAGCAGAGACTCCCCTAGCGGGAGTTCGAATACGCAGTATTTT. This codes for CATSRDSPSGSSNTQYF.

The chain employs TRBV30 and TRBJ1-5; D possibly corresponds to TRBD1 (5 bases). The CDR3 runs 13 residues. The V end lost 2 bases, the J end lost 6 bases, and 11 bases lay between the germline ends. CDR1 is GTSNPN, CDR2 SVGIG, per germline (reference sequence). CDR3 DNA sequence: TGTGCCTGGAGTTTCCAGGGACTTCAGCCCCAGCATTTT. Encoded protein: CAWSFQGLQPQHF.